Listed below are T cell receptor beta chains from one sample, sequenced in a study of blood T cell repertoires in COVID-19. This table comes from immunoSEQ multiplex PCR, and its TCRdb copy is limited to in-frame clones, with some not included. Of some 87,000 clones in the sample, about 83% are singletons; the top ten hold about 42%. The sample comprised peripheral blood. Receptors originate from an elderly man with active or convalescent COVID-19. The CDR3 runs from the conserved cysteine through the conserved F or W. A D gene is named only where the DNA matches it firmly.

j_gene: TRBJ1-2; v_gene: TRBV6-5; d_gene: TRBD1; CDR3aa: CASSGRDRRSLGYTF; CDR3nt: TGTGCCAGCAGCGGCCGGGACAGGAGGTCCCTGGGCTACACCTTC
j_gene: TRBJ2-6; v_gene: TRBV5-4; d_gene: .; CDR3aa: CASSPTNPGSGANVLTF; CDR3nt: TGTGCCAGCAGCCCCACCAACCCGGGGAGTGGGGCCAACGTCCTGACTTTC
j_gene: TRBJ1-1; v_gene: TRBV18; d_gene: .; CDR3aa: CASSMTGRNTEAFF; CDR3nt: TGTGCCAGCTCCATGACAGGACGGAACACTGAAGCTTTCTTT
j_gene: TRBJ2-3; v_gene: TRBV2; d_gene: TRBD2; CDR3aa: CASRTSGLMDTQYF; CDR3nt: TGTGCCAGCAGGACTAGCGGCCTGATGGATACGCAGTATTTT
j_gene: TRBJ1-4; v_gene: TRBV7-3; d_gene: TRBD1; CDR3aa: CASSATGGREKLFF; CDR3nt: TGTGCCAGCAGCGCGACAGGGGGACGTGAAAAACTGTTTTTT
j_gene: TRBJ2-1; v_gene: TRBV19; d_gene: TRBD2; CDR3aa: CASSATSGKFFGEQFF; CDR3nt: TGTGCCAGTAGTGCTACTAGCGGGAAATTTTTCGGTGAGCAGTTCTTC
j_gene: TRBJ2-5; v_gene: TRBV2; d_gene: TRBD1; CDR3aa: CASSGRGRGETQYF; CDR3nt: TGTGCCAGCAGTGGCAGGGGGCGCGGAGAGACCCAGTACTTC
j_gene: TRBJ2-4; v_gene: TRBV25-1; d_gene: .; CDR3aa: CASSDHRGKNIQYF; CDR3nt: TGTGCCAGCAGTGACCATAGGGGCAAAAACATTCAGTACTTC
j_gene: TRBJ1-5; v_gene: TRBV5-8; d_gene: TRBD1; CDR3aa: CASSSRQGENQPQHF; CDR3nt: TGTGCCAGCAGCTCTCGACAGGGGGAAAATCAGCCCCAGCATTTT
j_gene: TRBJ1-6; v_gene: TRBV10-3; d_gene: TRBD1; CDR3aa: CAISEPSQTGGNSPLHF; CDR3nt: TGTGCCATCAGTGAGCCGAGTCAGACAGGGGGGAATTCACCCCTCCACTTT